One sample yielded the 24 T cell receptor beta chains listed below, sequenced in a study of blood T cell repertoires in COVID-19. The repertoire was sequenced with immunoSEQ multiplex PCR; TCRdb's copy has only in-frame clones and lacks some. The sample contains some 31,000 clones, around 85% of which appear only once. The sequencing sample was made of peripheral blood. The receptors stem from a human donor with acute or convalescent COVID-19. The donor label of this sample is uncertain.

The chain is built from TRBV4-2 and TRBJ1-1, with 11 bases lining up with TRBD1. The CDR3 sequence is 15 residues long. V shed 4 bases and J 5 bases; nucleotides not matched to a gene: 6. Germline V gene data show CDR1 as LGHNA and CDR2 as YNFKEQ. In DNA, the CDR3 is TGTGCCAGCAGCCGTGGACAGGGGGCACGGACTGAAGCTTTCTTT. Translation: CASSRGQGARTEAFF.

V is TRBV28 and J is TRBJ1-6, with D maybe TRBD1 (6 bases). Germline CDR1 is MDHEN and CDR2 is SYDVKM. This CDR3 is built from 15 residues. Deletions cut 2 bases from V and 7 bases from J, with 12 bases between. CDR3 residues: CASSLNTGRNSPLHF. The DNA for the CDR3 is TGTGCCAGCAGTTTAAACACAGGGCGAAATTCACCCCTCCACTTT.

DNA for the CDR3: TGCGCCAGCAGCGGGGGACAGGGTGGGGAAAAACTGTTTTTT. Translation: CASSGGQGGEKLFF. The J gene is TRBJ1-4, the V gene TRBV5-1; the match to TRBD1 covers 9 bases. V was pared by 4 bases and J by 8 bases, with 6 bases of the junction left unmatched. CDR3 length: 14 amino acids. Germline assignment: CDR1 SGHRS and CDR2 YFSETQ.

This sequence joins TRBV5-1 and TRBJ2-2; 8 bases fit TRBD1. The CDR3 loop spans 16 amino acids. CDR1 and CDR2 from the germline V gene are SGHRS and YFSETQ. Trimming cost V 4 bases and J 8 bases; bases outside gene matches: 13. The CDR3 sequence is CASSGTALTGEGELFF. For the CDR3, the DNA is TGCGCCAGCAGCGGAACCGCACTGACAGGGGAAGGGGAGCTGTTTTTT.

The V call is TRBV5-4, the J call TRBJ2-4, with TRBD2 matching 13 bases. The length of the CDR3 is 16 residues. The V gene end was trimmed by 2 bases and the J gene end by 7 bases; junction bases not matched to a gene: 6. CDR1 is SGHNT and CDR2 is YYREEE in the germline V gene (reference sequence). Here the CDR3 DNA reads TGTGCCAGCAGCTTTGGACTAGCGGGAGACGGGAACATTCAGTACTTC. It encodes CASSFGLAGDGNIQYF.

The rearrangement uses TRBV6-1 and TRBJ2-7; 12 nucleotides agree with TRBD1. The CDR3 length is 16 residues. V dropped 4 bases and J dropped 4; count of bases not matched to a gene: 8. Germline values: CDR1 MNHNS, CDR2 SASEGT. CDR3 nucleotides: TGTGCCAGCAGTGGCACCCCGGGACAGGGGGCTTACGAGCAGTACTTC. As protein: CASSGTPGQGAYEQYF.

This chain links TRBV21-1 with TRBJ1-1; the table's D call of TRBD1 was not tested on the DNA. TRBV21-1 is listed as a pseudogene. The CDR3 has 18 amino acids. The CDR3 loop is CASSKTDSCWGMNTEAFF. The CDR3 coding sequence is TGTGCCAGCAGCAAAACGGACAGTTGCTGGGGGATGAACACTGAAGCTTTCTTT.

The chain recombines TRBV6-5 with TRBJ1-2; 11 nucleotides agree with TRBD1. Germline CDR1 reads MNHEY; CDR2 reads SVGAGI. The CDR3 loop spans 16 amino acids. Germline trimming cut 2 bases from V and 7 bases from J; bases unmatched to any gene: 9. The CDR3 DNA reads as TGTGCCAGCAGTTACGGTGGGACAGGGGGGCTTTCTGGCTACACCTTC. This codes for CASSYGGTGGLSGYTF.

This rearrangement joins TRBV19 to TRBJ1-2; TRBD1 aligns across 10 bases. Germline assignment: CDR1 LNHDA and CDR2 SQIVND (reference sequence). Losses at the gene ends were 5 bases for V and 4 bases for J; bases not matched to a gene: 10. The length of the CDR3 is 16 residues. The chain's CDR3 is CASSPGTGEWGYGYTF. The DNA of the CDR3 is TGTGCCAGTAGTCCCGGGACAGGGGAATGGGGCTATGGCTACACCTTC.

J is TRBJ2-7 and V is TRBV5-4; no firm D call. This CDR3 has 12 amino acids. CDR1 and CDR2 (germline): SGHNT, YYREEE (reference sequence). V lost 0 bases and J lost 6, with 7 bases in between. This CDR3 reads CASSLDGGEQYF. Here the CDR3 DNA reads TGTGCCAGCAGCTTGGACGGTGGCGAGCAGTACTTC. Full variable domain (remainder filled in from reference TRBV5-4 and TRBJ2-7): ETGVTQSPTHLIKTRGQQVTLRCSSQSGHNTVSWYQQALGQGPQFIFQYYREEENGRGNFPPRFSGLQFPNYSSELNVNALELDDSALYLCASSLDGGEQYFGPGTRLTVT.

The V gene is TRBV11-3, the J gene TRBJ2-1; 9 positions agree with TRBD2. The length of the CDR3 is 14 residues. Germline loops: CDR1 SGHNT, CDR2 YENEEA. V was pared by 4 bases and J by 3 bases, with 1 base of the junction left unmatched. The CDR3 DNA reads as TGTGCCAGCAGCTCAGCGGGGGGCTACAATGAGCAGTTCTTC. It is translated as CASSSAGGYNEQFF. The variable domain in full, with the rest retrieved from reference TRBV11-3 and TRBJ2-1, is EAGVVQSPRYKIIEKKQPVAFWCNPISGHNTLYWYLQNLGQGPELLIRYENEEAVDDSQLPKDRFSAERLKGVDSTLKIQPAELGDSAVYLCASSSAGGYNEQFFGPGTRLTVL.

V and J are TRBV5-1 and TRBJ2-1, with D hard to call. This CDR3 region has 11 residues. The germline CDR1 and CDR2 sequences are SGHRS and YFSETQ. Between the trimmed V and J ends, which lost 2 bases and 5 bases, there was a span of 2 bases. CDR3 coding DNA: TGCGCCAGCAGCTTCAACAATGAGCAGTTCTTC. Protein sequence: CASSFNNEQFF.

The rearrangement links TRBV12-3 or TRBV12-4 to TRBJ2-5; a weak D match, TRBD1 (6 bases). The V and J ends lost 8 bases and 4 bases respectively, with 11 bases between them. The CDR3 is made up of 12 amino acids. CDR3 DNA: TGTGCCAGCTCGAAAGGGGGAGAGACCCAGTACTTC. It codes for CASSKGGETQYF.

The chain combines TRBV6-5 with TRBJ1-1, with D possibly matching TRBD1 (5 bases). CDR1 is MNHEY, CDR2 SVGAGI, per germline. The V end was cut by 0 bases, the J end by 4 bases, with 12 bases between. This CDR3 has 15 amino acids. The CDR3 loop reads CASSYSAYGGTEAFF. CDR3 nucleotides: TGTGCCAGCAGTTACTCAGCGTACGGGGGCACTGAAGCTTTCTTT.

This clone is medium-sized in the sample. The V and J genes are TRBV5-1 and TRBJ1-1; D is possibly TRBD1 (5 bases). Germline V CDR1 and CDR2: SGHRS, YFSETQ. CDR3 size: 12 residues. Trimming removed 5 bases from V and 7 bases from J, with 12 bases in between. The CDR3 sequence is CASRAGEGEAFF. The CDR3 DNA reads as TGCGCCAGCAGAGCGGGGGAAGGTGAAGCTTTCTTT.

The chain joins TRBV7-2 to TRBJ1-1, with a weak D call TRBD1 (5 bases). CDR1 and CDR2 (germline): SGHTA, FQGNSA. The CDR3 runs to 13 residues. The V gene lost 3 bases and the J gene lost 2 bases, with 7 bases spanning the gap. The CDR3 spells CASSFGGNTEAFF. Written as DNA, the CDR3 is TGTGCCAGCAGCTTCGGGGGTAACACTGAAGCTTTCTTT.

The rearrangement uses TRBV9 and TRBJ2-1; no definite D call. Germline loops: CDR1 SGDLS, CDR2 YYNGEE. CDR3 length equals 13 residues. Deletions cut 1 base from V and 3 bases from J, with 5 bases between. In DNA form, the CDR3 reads TGTGCCAGCAGCGTAAACGGCTACAATGAGCAGTTCTTC. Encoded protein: CASSVNGYNEQFF.

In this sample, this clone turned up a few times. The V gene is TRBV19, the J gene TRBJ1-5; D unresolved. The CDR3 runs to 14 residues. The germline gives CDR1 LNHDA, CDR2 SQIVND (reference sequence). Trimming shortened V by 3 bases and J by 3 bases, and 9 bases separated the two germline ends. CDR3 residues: CASSISQFNQPQHF. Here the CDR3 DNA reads TGTGCCAGTAGTATTTCGCAGTTCAATCAGCCCCAGCATTTT.

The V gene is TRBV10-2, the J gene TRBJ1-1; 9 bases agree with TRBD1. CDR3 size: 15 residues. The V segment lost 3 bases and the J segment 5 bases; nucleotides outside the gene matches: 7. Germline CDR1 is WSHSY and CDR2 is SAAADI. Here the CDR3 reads CASSDRQGVGTEAFF. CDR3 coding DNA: TGCGCCAGCAGTGATCGACAGGGGGTGGGAACTGAAGCTTTCTTT.

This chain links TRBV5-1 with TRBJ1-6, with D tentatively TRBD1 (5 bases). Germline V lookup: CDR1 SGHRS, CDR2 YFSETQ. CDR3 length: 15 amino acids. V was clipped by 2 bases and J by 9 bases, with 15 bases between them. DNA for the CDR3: TGCGCCAGCAGCTTAACAGCCGGCGGGACTTCACCCCTCCACTTT. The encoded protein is CASSLTAGGTSPLHF. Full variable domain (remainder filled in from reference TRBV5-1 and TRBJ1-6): KAGVTQTPRYLIKTRGQQVTLSCSPISGHRSVSWYQQTPGQGLQFLFEYFSETQRNKGNFPGRFSGRQFSNSRSEMNVSTLELGDSALYLCASSLTAGGTSPLHFGNGTRLTVT.

In DNA, the CDR3 is TGTGCCAGCAGCTCCGGACTAGCGGGAAGTGAGCAGTTCTTC. Translation gives CASSSGLAGSEQFF. The chain carries TRBV7-6 and TRBJ2-1; 12 bases map to TRBD2. Germline V gives CDR1 SGHVS, CDR2 FNYEAQ. Unmatched junction bases numbered 4, after V lost 4 bases and J lost 9 bases. The length of the CDR3 is 14 residues.

For the CDR3, the DNA is TGCGCCAGCAGCACACAGGGGGACACTGAAGCTTTCTTT. Its translation is CASSTQGDTEAFF. The chain employs TRBV5-1 and TRBJ1-1; 8 nucleotides align to TRBD1. Germline assignment: CDR1 SGHRS and CDR2 YFSETQ. V shed 4 bases and J 3 bases; nucleotides not matched to a gene: 2. This CDR3 is built from 13 residues.

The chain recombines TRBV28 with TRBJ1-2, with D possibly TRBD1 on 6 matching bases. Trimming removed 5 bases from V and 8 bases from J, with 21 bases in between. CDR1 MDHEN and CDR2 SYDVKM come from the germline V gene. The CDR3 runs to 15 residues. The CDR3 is CASSSRQGNLGGYTF. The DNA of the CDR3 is TGTGCCAGCAGTAGCCGGCAGGGGAATCTCGGCGGCTACACCTTC.

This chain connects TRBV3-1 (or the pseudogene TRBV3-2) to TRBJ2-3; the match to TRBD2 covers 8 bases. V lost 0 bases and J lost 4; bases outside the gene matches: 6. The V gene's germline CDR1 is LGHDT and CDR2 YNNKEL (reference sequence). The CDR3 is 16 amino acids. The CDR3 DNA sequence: TGTGCCAGCAGCCAAGATAAAAGCGGGGGCGCAGATACGCAGTATTTT. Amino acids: CASSQDKSGGADTQYF.